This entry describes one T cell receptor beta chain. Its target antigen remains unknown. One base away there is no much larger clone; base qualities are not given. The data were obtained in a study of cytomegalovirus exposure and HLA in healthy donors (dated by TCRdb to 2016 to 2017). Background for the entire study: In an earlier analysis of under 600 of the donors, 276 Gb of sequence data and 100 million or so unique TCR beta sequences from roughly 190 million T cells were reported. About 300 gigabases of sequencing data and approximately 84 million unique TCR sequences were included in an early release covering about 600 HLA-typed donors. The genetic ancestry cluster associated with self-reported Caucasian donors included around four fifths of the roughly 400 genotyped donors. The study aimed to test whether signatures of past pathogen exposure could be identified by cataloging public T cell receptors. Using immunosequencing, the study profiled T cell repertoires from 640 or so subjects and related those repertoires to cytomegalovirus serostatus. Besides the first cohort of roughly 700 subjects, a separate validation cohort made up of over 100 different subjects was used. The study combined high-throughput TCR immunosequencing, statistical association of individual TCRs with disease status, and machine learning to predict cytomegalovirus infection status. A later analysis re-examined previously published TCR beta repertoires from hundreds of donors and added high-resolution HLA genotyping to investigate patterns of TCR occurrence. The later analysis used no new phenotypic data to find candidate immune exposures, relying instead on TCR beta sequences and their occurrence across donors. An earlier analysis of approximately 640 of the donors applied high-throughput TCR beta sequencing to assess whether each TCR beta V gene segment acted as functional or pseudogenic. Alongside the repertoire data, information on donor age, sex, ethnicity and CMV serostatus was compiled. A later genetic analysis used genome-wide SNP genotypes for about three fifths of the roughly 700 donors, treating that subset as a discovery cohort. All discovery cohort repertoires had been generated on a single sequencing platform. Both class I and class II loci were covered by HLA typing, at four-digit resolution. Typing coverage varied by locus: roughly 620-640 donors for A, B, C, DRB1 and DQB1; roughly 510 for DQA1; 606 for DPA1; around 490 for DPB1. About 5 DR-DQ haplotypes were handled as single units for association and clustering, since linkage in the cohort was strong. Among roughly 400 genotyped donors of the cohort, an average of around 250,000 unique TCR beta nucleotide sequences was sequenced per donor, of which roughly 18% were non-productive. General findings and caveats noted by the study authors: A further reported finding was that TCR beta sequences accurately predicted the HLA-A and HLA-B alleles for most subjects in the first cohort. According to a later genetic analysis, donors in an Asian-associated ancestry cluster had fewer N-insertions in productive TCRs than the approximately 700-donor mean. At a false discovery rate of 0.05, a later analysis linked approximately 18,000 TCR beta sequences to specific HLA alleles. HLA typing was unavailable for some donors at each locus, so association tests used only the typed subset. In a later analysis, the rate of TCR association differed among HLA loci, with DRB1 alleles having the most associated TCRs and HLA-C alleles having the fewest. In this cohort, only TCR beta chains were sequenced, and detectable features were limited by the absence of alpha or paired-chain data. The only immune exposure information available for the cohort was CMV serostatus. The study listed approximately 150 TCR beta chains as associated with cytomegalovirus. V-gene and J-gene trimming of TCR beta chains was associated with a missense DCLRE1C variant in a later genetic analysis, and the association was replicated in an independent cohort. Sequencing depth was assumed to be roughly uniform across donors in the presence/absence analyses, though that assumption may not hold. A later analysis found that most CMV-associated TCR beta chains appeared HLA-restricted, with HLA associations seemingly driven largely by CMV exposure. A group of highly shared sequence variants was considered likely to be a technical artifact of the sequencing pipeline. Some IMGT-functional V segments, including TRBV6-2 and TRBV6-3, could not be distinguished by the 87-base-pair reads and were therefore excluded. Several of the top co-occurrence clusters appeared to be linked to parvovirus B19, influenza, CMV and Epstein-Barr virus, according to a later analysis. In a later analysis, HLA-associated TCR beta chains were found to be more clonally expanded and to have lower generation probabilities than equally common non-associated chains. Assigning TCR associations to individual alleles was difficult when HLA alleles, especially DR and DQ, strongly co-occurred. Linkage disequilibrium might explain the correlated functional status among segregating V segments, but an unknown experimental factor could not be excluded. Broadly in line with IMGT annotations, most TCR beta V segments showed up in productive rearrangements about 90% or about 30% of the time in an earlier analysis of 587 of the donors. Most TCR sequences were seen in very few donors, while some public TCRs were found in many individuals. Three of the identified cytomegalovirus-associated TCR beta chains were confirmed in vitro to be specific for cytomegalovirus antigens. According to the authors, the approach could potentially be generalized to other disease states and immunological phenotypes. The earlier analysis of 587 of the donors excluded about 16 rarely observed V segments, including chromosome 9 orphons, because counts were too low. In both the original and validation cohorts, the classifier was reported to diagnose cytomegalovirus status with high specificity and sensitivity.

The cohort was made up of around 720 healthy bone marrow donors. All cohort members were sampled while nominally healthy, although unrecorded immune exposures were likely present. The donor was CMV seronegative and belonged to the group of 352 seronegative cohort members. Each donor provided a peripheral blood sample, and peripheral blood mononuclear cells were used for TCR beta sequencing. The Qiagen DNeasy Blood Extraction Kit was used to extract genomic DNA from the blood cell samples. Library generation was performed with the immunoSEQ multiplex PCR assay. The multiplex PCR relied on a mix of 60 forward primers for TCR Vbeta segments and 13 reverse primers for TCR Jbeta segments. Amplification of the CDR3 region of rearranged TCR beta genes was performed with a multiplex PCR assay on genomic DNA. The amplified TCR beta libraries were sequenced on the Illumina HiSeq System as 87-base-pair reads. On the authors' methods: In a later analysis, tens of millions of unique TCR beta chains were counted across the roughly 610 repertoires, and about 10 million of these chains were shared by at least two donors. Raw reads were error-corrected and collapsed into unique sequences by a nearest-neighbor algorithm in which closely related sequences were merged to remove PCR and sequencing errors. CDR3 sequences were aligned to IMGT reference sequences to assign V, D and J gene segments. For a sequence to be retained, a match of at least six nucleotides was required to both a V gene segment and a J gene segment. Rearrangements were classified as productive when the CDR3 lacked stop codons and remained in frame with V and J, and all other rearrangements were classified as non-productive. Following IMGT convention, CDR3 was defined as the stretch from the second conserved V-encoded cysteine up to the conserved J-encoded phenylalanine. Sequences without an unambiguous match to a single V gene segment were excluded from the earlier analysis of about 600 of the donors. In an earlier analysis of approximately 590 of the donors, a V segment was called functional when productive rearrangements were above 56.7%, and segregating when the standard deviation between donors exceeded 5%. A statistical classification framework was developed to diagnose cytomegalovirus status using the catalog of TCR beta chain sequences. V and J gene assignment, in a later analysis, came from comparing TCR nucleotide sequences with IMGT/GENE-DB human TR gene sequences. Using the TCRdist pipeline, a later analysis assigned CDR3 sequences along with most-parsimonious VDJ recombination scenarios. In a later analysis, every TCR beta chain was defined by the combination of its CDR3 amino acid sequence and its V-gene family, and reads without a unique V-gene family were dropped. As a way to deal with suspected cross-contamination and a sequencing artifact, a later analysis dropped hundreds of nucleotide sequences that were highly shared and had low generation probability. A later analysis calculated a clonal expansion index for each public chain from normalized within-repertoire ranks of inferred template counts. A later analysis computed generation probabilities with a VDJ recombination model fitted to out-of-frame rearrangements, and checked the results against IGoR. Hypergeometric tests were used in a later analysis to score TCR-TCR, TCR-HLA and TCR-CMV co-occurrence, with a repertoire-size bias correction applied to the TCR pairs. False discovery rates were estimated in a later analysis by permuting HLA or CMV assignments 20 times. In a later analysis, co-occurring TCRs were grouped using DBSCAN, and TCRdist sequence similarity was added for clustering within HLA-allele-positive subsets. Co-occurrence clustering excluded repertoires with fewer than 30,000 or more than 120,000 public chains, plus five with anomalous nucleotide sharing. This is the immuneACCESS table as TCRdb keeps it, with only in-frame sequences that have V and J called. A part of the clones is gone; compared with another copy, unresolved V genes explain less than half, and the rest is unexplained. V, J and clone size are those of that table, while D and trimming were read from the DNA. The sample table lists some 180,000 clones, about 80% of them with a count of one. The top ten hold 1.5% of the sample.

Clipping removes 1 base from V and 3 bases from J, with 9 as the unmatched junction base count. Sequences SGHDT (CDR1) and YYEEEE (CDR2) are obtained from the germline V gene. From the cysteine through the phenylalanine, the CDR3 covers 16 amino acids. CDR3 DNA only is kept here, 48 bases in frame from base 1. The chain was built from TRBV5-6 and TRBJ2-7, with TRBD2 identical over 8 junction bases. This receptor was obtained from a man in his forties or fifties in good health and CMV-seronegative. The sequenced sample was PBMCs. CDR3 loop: CASSLFLLAESYEQYF. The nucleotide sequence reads TGTGCCAGCAGCTTGTTCCTACTAGCGGAGAGCTACGAGCAGTACTTC.